This is a list of T cell receptor beta chains from one sample in a study of PD-L1 blockade in urothelial cancer. Clones were sequenced by immunoSEQ multiplex PCR, and TCRdb holds only the in-frame ones, with some missing. The data show fewer than 130,000 clones, about 85% seen once. Sequencing was performed on PBMCs, taken around atezolizumab (anti-PD-L1) treatment. The receptors here all came from a man aged 45-65 years with urothelial cancer. Both conserved end residues are part of each CDR3. Fields, in order: J gene, D gene, V gene, clone size, CDR3 length, CDR3 protein, CDR3 DNA. D genes are given only for firm matches. Only part of the rows carry a size: once, few, many, or a class if the clone is expanded.

TRBJ1-2 | . | TRBV6-6 | . | 13 | CASSYSSVYGYTF | TGTGCCAGCAGTTACTCTTCCGTTTATGGCTACACCTTC
TRBJ2-1 | . | TRBV7-3 | . | 15 | CASSSSGGGYNEQFF | TGTGCCAGCAGCTCTAGCGGAGGGGGATACAATGAGCAGTTCTTC
TRBJ1-2 | . | TRBV9 | . | 16 | CASSVGPGGANYGYTF | TGTGCCAGCAGCGTCGGCCCTGGGGGGGCCAACTATGGCTACACCTTC
TRBJ2-1 | TRBD2 | TRBV6-1 | once | 21 | CASSEGRTSGSSRISYNEQFF | TGTGCCAGCAGTGAAGGCCGGACTAGCGGGAGTTCCCGGATCTCCTACAATGAGCAGTTCTTC
TRBJ2-1 | . | TRBV4-1 | once | 15 | CASSQGETLLGEQFF | TGCGCCAGCAGCCAAGGCGAGACTTTACTAGGTGAGCAGTTCTTC
TRBJ2-7 | TRBD2 | TRBV5-1 | . | 14 | CASRGTSGAYEQYF | TGCGCCAGCAGAGGGACTAGCGGAGCCTACGAGCAGTACTTC
TRBJ1-2 | . | TRBV5-5 | . | 13 | CASSSGGTYGYTF | TGTGCCAGCAGCTCCGGGGGGACCTATGGCTACACCTTC
TRBJ2-3 | TRBD1 | TRBV25-1 | . | 14 | CASSDDRGTDTQYF | TGTGCCAGCAGTGATGACAGGGGCACAGATACGCAGTATTTT
TRBJ1-1 | . | TRBV2 | . | 13 | CASSRQANTEAFF | TGTGCCAGCAGCAGACAGGCCAACACTGAAGCTTTCTTT
TRBJ2-7 | . | TRBV7-8 | . | 15 | CASSLGGQSSYEQYF | TGTGCCAGCAGCTTAGGCGGACAGAGCTCCTACGAGCAGTACTTC
TRBJ1-4 | TRBD1 | TRBV4-1 | . | 17 | CASSQIGTGGTNEKLFF | TGCGCCAGCAGCCAAATAGGGACAGGGGGCACTAATGAAAAACTGTTTTTT
TRBJ2-5 | TRBD1 | TRBV6-6 | . | 14 | CASSPGTGGETQYF | TGTGCCAGCAGCCCCGGGACAGGGGGCGAGACCCAGTACTTC
TRBJ2-1 | TRBD1 | TRBV19 | . | 14 | CASSIAYRGNEQFF | TGTGCCAGTAGTATAGCGTACAGGGGCAATGAGCAGTTCTTC
TRBJ2-3 | TRBD2 | TRBV10-2 | . | 14 | CASTWTSGTDTQYF | TGCGCCAGCACATGGACTAGCGGCACAGATACGCAGTATTTT
TRBJ2-5 | TRBD2 | TRBV4-2 | . | 17 | CASSQVAGWEGEETQYF | TGTGCCAGCAGCCAAGTTGCCGGTTGGGAGGGTGAAGAGACCCAGTACTTC
TRBJ2-1 | . | TRBV6-1 | . | 16 | CASSEGGWVLSNEQFF | TGTGCCAGCAGTGAAGGAGGCTGGGTTCTTAGTAATGAGCAGTTCTTC
TRBJ1-5 | . | TRBV28 | . | 13 | CASRGGVNQPQHF | TGTGCCAGCAGAGGAGGGGTCAATCAGCCCCAGCATTTT
TRBJ2-7 | . | TRBV6-1 | . | 13 | CASSEYGQWILYF | TGTGCCAGCAGTGAATACGGACAGTGGATTCTGTACTTC
TRBJ2-3 | . | TRBV19 | . | 13 | CASIKAGGDTQYF | TGTGCCAGTATTAAGGCGGGCGGGGATACGCAGTATTTT
TRBJ2-3 | TRBD1 | TRBV30 | . | 15 | CAWSDRDRDADTQYF | TGTGCCTGGAGTGACCGGGACAGGGATGCCGATACGCAGTATTTT
TRBJ2-1 | . | TRBV6-1 | . | 16 | CASSGLAGQSTNEQFF | TGTGCCAGCAGTGGGCTCGCGGGACAGTCGACAAATGAGCAGTTCTTC
TRBJ2-7 | TRBD1 | TRBV28 | . | 15 | CASSSPGQGTYEQYF | TGTGCCAGCAGTTCCCCGGGACAGGGGACCTACGAGCAGTACTTC